Following are 20 T cell receptor beta chains from one sample sequenced in a study of PD-L1 blockade in urothelial cancer. Described time point: peripheral blood 6 weeks after treatment start. Measured with immunoSEQ multiplex PCR; TCRdb has only the in-frame clones, and not every one. The sample contains around 66,000 clones, around nine tenths of which appear only once. Sequencing was performed on PBMCs, taken around atezolizumab (anti-PD-L1) treatment. The source is a man in his 60s with urothelial cancer.

The V gene is TRBV30, the J gene TRBJ1-1; the match to TRBD1 covers 9 bases. Trimming took 1 base from V and 5 from J; bases not matched to a gene: 14. The CDR3 is 17 amino acids. Germline-derived CDR1 and CDR2 are GTSNPN and SVGIG (reference sequence). The DNA for the CDR3 is TGTGCCTGGAGTGCCTCAATCGGACAGGGGCCAAGGACTGAAGCTTTCTTT. Its protein product is CAWSASIGQGPRTEAFF. Using reference TRBV30 and TRBJ1-1 for the parts outside the CDR3, the full variable domain is SQTIHQWPATLVQPVGSPLSLECTVEGTSNPNLYWYRQAAGRGLQLLFYSVGIGQISSEVPQNLSASRPQDRQFILSSKKLLLSDSGFYLCAWSASIGQGPRTEAFFGQGTRLTVV.

The chain couples TRBV19 to TRBJ2-7, with 9 positions matching TRBD1. This CDR3 region has 14 residues. The V gene end was trimmed by 7 bases and the J gene end by 6 bases; junction bases not matched to a gene: 10. CDR1 LNHDA and CDR2 SQIVND come from the germline V gene (reference sequence). Here the CDR3 reads CASTGTGRQGEQYF. CDR3 nucleotide sequence: TGTGCCAGTACCGGGACAGGGCGCCAAGGCGAGCAGTACTTC.

This rearrangement joins TRBV7-2 to TRBJ1-1; D is uncertain. V was pared by 0 bases and J by 0 bases, with 14 bases between. The CDR3 extends over 17 amino acids. The germline gives CDR1 SGHTA, CDR2 FQGNSA. DNA of the CDR3: TGTGCCAGCAGCTTAGCGGGAGGGTTGGGTATGAACACTGAAGCTTTCTTT. Protein product: CASSLAGGLGMNTEAFF.

The chain recombines TRBV11-1 with TRBJ2-3; 9 bases line up with TRBD1. The CDR3 covers 15 residues. Germline V gene data show CDR1 as SGHAT and CDR2 as FQDESV (reference sequence). The ends lost 5 bases at V and 4 bases at J; junction bases unmatched: 7. The DNA of the CDR3 is TGTGCCAGCAGCGACCGGGACAGGGAATCAGATACGCAGTATTTT. Translation gives CASSDRDRESDTQYF.

A single count supports this clone. This chain uses TRBV28 with TRBJ1-4; D is possibly TRBD1 (6 bases). This CDR3 contains 15 residues. CDR1 and CDR2 from the germline V gene are MDHEN and SYDVKM. Trimming took off 5 bases at V and 8 bases at J, with 18 bases between the two ends. In nucleotides, the CDR3 is TGTGCCAGCAGTAAATACAGGGCTGGGGGAGAAAAACTGTTTTTT. Translation: CASSKYRAGGEKLFF.

The CDR3 DNA is TGTGCCAGTAGTGGAACTAAGCAACGGTTCTACGAGCAGTACTTC. It encodes CASSGTKQRFYEQYF. The chain employs TRBV19 and TRBJ2-7; D is unclear. Germline values: CDR1 LNHDA, CDR2 SQIVND (reference sequence). The CDR3 totals 15 residues. Trimming took 5 bases from V and 3 from J, leaving 17 bases between them. Supplemented by reference TRBV19 and TRBJ2-7, the full variable domain reads DGGITQSPKYLFRKEGQNVTLSCEQNLNHDAMYWYRQDPGQGLRLIYYSQIVNDFQKGDIAEGYSVSREKKESFPLTVTSAQKNPTAFYLCASSGTKQRFYEQYFGPGTRLTVT.

The chain employs TRBV9 and TRBJ2-1; the match to TRBD2 covers 7 bases. This CDR3 spans 15 amino acids. The V segment lost 0 bases and the J segment 8 bases; nucleotides outside the gene matches: 8. Germline V gene lookup returns CDR1 SGDLS and CDR2 YYNGEE. CDR3 residues: CASSVATSVADEQFF. The CDR3 DNA sequence: TGTGCCAGCAGCGTAGCTACTAGCGTGGCGGATGAGCAGTTCTTC.

The V gene is TRBV2, the J gene TRBJ2-7, with 8 bases identical to TRBD1. The CDR3 totals 15 residues. Germline V gives CDR1 SNHLY, CDR2 FYNNEI. J was trimmed by 0 bases and V by 4 bases; bases with no gene match: 5. As DNA, the CDR3 is TGTGCCAGCAGTGGACAGGGGTGGAGCTCCTACGAGCAGTACTTC. It translates to CASSGQGWSSYEQYF.

V gene TRBV7-8 combines with J gene TRBJ2-7; 9 bases align to TRBD1. This CDR3 has 15 amino acids. With V trimmed by 0 bases and J by 2 bases, 2 bases remained unmatched. Germline V gene data show CDR1 as SGHVS and CDR2 as FQNEAQ. The CDR3, as DNA: TGTGCCAGCAGCTTAGCGGGGACAGGGACCTACGAGCAGTACTTC. Translation gives CASSLAGTGTYEQYF.

The chain joins TRBV7-9 to TRBJ2-3; 7 bases line up with TRBD2. The length of the CDR3 is 19 residues. V dropped 5 bases and J dropped 5; count of bases not matched to a gene: 22. Germline V gene data show CDR1 as SEHNR and CDR2 as FQNEAQ (reference sequence). For the CDR3, the DNA is TGTGCCAGCAGCCGAACCTTGTCCCCTACTAGCGATCGACTAGATACGCAGTATTTT. Protein sequence: CASSRTLSPTSDRLDTQYF.

CDR3 bases: TGCGCCAGCAGTGACCCCGGGACTCCCTCCAATGAGCAGTTCTTC. Translated, it gives CASSDPGTPSNEQFF. The V and J genes are TRBV10-2 and TRBJ2-1; D perhaps matches TRBD2 (6 bases). The V gene lost 3 bases and the J gene lost 6 bases, with 15 bases spanning the gap. This CDR3 is 15 amino acids long. Germline assignment: CDR1 WSHSY and CDR2 SAAADI.

The chain has TRBV19 and TRBJ2-7; 8 bases match TRBD2. The CDR3 length is 15 residues. Per germline, CDR1 LNHDA and CDR2 SQIVND (reference sequence). Trimming removed 5 bases from V and 2 bases from J; junction bases left unmatched: 8. CDR3 loop: CASSLRGGGAYEQYF. CDR3 nucleotides: TGTGCCAGTAGTCTCCGGGGGGGTGGTGCCTACGAGCAGTACTTC.

There are a few counts of this clone. The chain joins TRBV5-1 to TRBJ1-4; D uncertain. Trimming took off 2 bases at V and 8 bases at J, with 16 bases between the two ends. The CDR3 has 15 residues. Looked up from germline, CDR1 is SGHRS and CDR2 is YFSETQ. CDR3 amino acids: CASSLIVNEREKLFF. The CDR3 coding sequence is TGCGCCAGCAGCTTAATTGTGAACGAGAGGGAAAAACTGTTTTTT.

The chain recombines TRBV19 with TRBJ1-3; possible D gene TRBD1, 6 bases. The CDR3 sequence is 15 residues long. V was shortened by 3 bases and J by 2 bases, with 11 bases between the two germline ends. Germline loops: CDR1 LNHDA, CDR2 SQIVND (reference sequence). The DNA of the CDR3 is TGTGCCAGTAGTATTTCATCAGGGGCTGGAAACACCATATATTTT. It codes for CASSISSGAGNTIYF. Using reference TRBV19 and TRBJ1-3 for the parts outside the CDR3, the full variable domain is DGGITQSPKYLFRKEGQNVTLSCEQNLNHDAMYWYRQDPGQGLRLIYYSQIVNDFQKGDIAEGYSVSREKKESFPLTVTSAQKNPTAFYLCASSISSGAGNTIYFGEGSWLTVV.

The CDR3 DNA is TGTGCCAGCAGTAATAAGGACAGGGCTTTTGGCTACACCTTC. Amino acids: CASSNKDRAFGYTF. The chain is built from TRBV27 and TRBJ1-2; 8 bases align to TRBD1. The CDR3 runs to 14 residues. CDR1 is MNHEY, CDR2 SMNVEV, per germline (reference sequence). J was trimmed by 7 bases and V by 5 bases; bases with no gene match: 9.

This clone was counted between two and nine times. V usage is TRBV30 and J usage is TRBJ1-1; D remains unclear. Looked up from germline, CDR1 is GTSNPN and CDR2 is SVGIG (reference sequence). The germline V and J ends were trimmed by 2 bases and 1 base, with 5 bases remaining between them. The CDR3 is made up of 12 amino acids. The CDR3 DNA follows: TGTGCCTGGAGTTCAGGGAACACTGAAGCTTTCTTT. The encoded protein is CAWSSGNTEAFF.

V gene TRBV18 combines with J gene TRBJ1-2, with TRBD1 as a possible D gene (6 bases). CDR3 size: 11 residues. The germline V and J ends were trimmed by 3 bases and 8 bases, with 7 bases remaining between them. CDR1 KGHSH and CDR2 LQKENI come from the germline V gene. DNA for the CDR3: TGTGCCAGCTCACCCGACAGGGGCTACACCTTC. It codes for CASSPDRGYTF. Based on the CDR3 plus reference TRBV18 and TRBJ1-2, the full variable domain is NAGVMQNPRHLVRRRGQEARLRCSPMKGHSHVYWYRQLPEEGLKFMVYLQKENIIDESGMPKERFSAEFPKEGPSILRIQQVVRGDSAAYFCASSPDRGYTFGSGTRLTVV.

The V gene is TRBV7-2, the J gene TRBJ2-3; a weak D match, TRBD2 (7 bases). This CDR3 is 15 amino acids long. Trimming removed 4 bases from V and 2 bases from J, with 13 bases in between. Germline lookup yields CDR1 SGHTA and CDR2 FQGNSA. This chain's CDR3 is CASSSRGADTDTQYF. The CDR3 nucleotides are TGTGCCAGCAGCTCACGGGGGGCGGACACAGATACGCAGTATTTT.

The rearrangement uses TRBV9 and TRBJ2-7, with TRBD1 identical over 9 bases. V was pared by 4 bases and J by 5 bases, with 7 bases of the junction left unmatched. The CDR3 is made up of 14 amino acids. CDR1 and CDR2 (germline): SGDLS, YYNGEE. In nucleotides, the CDR3 is TGTGCCAGCAGCCACCGGGACAGGGTCCACGAGCAGTACTTC. Amino acid sequence: CASSHRDRVHEQYF.

This clone turned up a few times. The V call is TRBV5-6, the J call TRBJ1-2; D is ambiguous. Trimming cost V 4 bases and J 4 bases, with 8 bases left between them. The CDR3 length is 12 residues. Germline values: CDR1 SGHDT, CDR2 YYEEEE. DNA of the CDR3: TGTGCCAGCAGCCCTTCGGGCTATGGCTACACCTTC. Translated: CASSPSGYGYTF.